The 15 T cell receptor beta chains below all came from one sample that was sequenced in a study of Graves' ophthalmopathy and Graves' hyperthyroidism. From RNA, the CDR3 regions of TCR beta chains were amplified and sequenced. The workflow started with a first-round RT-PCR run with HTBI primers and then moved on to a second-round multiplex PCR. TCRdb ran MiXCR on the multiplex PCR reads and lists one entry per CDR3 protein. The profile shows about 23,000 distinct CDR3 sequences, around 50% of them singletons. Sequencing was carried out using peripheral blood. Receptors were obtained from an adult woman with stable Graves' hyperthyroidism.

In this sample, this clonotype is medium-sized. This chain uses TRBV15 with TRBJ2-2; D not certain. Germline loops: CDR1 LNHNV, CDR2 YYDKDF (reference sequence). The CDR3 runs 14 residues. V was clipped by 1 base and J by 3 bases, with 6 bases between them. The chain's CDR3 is CATSRGLDTGELFF. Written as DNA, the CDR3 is TGTGCCACCAGCAGAGGGTTGGACACCGGGGAGCTGTTTTTT. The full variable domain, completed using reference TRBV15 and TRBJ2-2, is DAMVIQNPRYQVTQFGKPVTLSCSQTLNHNVMYWYQQKSSQAPKLLFHYYDKDFNNEADTPDNFQSRRPNTSFCFLDIRSPGLGDTAMYLCATSRGLDTGELFFGEGSRLTVL.

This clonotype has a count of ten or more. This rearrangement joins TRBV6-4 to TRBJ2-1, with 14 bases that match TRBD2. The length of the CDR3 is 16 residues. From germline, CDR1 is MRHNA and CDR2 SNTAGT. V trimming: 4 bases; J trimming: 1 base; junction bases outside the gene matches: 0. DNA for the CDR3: TGTGCCAGCAGTGGACTAGCGGGAGGGTCCTACAATGAGCAGTTCTTC. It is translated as CASSGLAGGSYNEQFF.

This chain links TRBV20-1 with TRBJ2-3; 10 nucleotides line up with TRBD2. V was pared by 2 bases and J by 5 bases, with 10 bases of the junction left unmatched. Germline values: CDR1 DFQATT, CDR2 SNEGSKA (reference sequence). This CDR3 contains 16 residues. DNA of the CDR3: TGCAGTGCTAGACGGGCTAGCGGGAGTCAAGGAGATACGCAGTATTTT. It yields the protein CSARRASGSQGDTQYF.

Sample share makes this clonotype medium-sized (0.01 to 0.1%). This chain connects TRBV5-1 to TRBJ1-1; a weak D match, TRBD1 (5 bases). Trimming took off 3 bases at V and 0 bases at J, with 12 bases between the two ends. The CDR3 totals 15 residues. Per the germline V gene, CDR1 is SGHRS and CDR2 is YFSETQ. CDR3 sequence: CASSWGSYMNTEAFF. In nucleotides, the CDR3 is TGCGCCAGCAGCTGGGGCAGCTATATGAACACTGAAGCTTTCTTT.

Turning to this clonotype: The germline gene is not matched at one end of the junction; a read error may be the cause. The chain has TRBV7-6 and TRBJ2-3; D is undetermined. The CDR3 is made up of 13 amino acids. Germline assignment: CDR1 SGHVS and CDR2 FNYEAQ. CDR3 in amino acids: CASSLKQRDTQYF. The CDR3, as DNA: TGTGCTAGCAGCCTCAAACAACGGGATACGCAGTATTTT.

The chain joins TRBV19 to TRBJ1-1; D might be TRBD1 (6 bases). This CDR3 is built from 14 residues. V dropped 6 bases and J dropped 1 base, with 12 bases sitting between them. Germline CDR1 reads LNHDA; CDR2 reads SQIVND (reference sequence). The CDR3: CASRVDRQNTEAFF. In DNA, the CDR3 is TGTGCCAGTAGAGTGGACAGACAGAACACTGAAGCTTTCTTT.

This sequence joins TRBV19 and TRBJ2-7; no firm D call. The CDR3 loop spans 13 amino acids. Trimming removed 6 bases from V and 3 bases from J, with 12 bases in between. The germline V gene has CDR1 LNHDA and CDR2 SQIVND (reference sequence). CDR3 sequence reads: CASSWNVGYEQYF. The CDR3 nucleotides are TGTGCCAGTAGCTGGAACGTAGGCTACGAGCAGTACTTC.

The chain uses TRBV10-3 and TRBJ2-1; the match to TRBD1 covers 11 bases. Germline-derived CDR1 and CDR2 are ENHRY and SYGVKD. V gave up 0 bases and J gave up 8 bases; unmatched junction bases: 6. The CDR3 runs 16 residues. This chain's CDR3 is CAISESPGQGAHEQFF. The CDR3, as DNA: TGTGCCATCAGTGAGTCGCCAGGACAGGGGGCCCATGAGCAGTTCTTC.

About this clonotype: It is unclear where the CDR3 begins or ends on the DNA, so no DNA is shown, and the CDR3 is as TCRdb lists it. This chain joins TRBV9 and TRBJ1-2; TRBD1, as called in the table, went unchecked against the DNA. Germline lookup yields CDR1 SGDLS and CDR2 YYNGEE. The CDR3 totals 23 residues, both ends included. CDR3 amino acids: CASSFYICSAQPRTGGTGYGYTF.

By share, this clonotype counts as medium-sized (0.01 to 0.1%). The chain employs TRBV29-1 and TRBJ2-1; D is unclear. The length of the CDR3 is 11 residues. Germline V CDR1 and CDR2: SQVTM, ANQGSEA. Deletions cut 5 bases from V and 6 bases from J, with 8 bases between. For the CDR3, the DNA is TGCAGCGTTTTCCCAATCAATGAGCAGTTCTTC. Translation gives CSVFPINEQFF.

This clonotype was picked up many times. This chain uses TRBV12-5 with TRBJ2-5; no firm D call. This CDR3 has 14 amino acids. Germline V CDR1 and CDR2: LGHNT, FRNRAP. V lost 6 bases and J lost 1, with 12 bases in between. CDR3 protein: CASGLPGPQETQYF. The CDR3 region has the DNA TGTGCTAGTGGCCTACCCGGGCCCCAAGAGACCCAGTACTTC.

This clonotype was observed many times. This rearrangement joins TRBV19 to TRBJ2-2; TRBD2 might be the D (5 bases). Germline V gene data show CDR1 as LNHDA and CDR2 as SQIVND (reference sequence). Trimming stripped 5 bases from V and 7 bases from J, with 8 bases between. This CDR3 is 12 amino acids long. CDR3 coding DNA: TGTGCCAGTAGTCCCCGGGGCGGGGAGCTGTTTTTT. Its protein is CASSPRGGELFF.

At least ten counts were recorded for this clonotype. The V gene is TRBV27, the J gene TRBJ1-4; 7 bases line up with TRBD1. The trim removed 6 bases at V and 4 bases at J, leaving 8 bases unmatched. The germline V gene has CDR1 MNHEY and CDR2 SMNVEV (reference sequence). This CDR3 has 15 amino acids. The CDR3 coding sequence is TGTGCCAGCAGAAGTGGGACAGCTTTTAATGAAAAACTGTTTTTT. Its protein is CASRSGTAFNEKLFF.

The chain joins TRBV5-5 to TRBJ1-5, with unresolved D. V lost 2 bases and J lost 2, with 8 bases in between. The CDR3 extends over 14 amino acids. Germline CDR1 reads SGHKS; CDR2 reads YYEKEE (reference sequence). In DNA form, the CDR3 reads TGTGCCAGCAGCTTTTCCGACGGCAATCAGCCCCAGCATTTT. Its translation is CASSFSDGNQPQHF.

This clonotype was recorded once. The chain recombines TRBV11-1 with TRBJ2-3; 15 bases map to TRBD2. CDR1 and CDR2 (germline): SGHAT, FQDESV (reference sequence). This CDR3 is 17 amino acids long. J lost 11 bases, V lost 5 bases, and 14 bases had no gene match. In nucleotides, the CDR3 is TGTGCCAGCAGCAGGACTAGCGGGAGGGCCTTCGTAGATGAGCAGTATTTT. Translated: CASSRTSGRAFVDEQYF.